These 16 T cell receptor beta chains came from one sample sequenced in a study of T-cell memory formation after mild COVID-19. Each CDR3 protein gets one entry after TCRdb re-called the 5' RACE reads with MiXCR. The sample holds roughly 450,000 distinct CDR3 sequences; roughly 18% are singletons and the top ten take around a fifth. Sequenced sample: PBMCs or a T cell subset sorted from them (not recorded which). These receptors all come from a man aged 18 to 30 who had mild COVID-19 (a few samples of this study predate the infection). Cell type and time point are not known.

CDR3 in amino acids: CASSFAGTRASYEQYF. The CDR3, as DNA: TGTGCCAGCAGCTTCGCCGGGACAAGGGCCTCCTACGAGCAGTACTTC. The V call is TRBV11-2, the J call TRBJ2-7, with D possibly being TRBD1 (6 bases). Germline loops: CDR1 SGHAT, CDR2 FQNNGV. This CDR3 is built from 16 residues. V was trimmed by 3 bases and J by 0 bases, leaving 15 bases between them.

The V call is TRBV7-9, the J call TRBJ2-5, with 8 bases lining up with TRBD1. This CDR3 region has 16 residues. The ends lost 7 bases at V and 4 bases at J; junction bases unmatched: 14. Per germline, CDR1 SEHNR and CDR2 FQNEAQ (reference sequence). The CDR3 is CASTPQTGGYLETQYF. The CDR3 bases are TGTGCCAGCACCCCGCAAACAGGGGGATACCTAGAGACCCAGTACTTC.

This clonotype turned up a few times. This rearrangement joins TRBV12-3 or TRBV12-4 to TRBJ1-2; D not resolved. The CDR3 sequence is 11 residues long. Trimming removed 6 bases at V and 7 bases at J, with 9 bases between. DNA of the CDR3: TGTGCCAGCAGCATCATGGGTGGCTACACCTTC. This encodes CASSIMGGYTF.

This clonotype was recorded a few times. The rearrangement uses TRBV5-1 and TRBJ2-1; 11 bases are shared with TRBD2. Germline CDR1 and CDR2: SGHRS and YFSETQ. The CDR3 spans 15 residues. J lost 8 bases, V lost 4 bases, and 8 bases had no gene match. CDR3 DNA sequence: TGCGCCAGCAGCCCCGTGACTAGCGGGGCCCATGAGCAGTTCTTC. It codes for CASSPVTSGAHEQFF.

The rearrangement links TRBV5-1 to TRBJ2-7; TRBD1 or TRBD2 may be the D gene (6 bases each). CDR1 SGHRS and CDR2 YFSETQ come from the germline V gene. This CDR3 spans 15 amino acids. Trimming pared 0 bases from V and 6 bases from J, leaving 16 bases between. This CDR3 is CASSLASYGGGEQYF. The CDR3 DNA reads TGCGCCAGCAGCTTGGCCTCTTACGGGGGCGGCGAGCAGTACTTC. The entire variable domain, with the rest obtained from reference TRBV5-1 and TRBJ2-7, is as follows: KAGVTQTPRYLIKTRGQQVTLSCSPISGHRSVSWYQQTPGQGLQFLFEYFSETQRNKGNFPGRFSGRQFSNSRSEMNVSTLELGDSALYLCASSLASYGGGEQYFGPGTRLTVT.

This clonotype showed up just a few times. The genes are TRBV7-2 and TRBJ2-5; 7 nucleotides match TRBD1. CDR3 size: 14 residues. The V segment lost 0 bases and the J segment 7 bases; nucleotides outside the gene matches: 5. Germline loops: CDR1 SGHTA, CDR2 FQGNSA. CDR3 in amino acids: CASSLAGGVRTQYF. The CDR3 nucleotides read TGTGCCAGCAGCTTAGCAGGGGGCGTGAGGACCCAGTACTTC.

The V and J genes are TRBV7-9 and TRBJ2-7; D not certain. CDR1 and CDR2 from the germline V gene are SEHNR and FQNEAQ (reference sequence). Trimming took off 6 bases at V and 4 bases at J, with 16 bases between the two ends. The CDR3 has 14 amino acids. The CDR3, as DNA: TGTGCCAGCAGTCAAAGTGGCAAAGGTTACGAGCAGTACGTC. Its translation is CASSQSGKGYEQYV.

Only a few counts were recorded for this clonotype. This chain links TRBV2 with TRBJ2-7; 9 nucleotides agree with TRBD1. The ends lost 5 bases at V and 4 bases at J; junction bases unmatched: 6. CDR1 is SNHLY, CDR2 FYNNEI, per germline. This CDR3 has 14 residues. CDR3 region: CASSWDRVSYEQYV. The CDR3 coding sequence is TGTGCCAGCAGTTGGGACAGGGTGTCGTACGAGCAGTACGTC.

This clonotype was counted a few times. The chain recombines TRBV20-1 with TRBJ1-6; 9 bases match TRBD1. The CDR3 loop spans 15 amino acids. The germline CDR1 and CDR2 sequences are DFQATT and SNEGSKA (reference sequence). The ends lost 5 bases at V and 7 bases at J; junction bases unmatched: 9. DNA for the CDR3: TGCAGTGCTTTTTCCGGGACAGGGACAAATTCACCCCTCCACTTT. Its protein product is CSAFSGTGTNSPLHF.

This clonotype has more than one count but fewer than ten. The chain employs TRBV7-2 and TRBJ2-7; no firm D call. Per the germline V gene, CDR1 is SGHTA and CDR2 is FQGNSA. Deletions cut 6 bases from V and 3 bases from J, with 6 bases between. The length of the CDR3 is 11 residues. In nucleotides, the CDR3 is TGTGCCAGCAGGCTAAACTACGAGCAGTACTTC. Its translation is CASRLNYEQYF.

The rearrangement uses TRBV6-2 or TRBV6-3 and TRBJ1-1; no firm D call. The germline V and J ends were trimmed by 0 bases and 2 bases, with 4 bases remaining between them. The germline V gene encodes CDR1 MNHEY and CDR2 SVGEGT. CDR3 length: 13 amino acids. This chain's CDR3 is CASSYSKNTEAFF. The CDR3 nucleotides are TGTGCCAGCAGTTACTCAAAAAACACTGAAGCTTTCTTT.

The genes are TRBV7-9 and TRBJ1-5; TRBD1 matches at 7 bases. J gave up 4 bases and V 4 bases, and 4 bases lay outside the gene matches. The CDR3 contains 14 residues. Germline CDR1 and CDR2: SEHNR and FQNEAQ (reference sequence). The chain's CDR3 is CASSSQGRNQPQHF. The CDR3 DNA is TGTGCCAGCAGCTCACAGGGGAGGAATCAGCCCCAGCATTTT.

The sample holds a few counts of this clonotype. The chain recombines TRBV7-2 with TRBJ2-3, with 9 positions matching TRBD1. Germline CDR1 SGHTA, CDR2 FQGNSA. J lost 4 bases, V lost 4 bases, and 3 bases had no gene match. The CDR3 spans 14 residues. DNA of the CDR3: TGTGCCAGCAGCTACGGACAGGGGTCAGATACGCAGTATTTT. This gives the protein CASSYGQGSDTQYF.

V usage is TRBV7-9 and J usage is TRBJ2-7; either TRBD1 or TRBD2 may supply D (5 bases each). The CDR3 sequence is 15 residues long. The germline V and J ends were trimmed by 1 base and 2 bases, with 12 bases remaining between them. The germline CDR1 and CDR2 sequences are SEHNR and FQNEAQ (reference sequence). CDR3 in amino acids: CASSLVQGVTYEQYF. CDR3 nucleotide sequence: TGTGCCAGCAGCTTAGTCCAGGGAGTAACCTACGAGCAGTACTTC.

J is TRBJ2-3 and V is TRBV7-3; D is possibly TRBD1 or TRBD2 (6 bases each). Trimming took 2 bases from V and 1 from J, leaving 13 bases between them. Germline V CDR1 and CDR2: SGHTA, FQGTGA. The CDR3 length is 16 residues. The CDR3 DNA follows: TGTGCCAGCAGCTTAGCCGGGGGCGAGGGCACAGATACGCAGTATTTT. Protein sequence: CASSLAGGEGTDTQYF.

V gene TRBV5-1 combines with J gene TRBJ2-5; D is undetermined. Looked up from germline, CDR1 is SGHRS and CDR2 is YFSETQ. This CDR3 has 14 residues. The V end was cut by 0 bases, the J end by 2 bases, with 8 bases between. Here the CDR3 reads CASSLECRQETQYF. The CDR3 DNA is TGCGCCAGCAGCTTGGAGTGCAGGCAAGAGACCCAGTACTTC. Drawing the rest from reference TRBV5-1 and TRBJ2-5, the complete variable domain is KAGVTQTPRYLIKTRGQQVTLSCSPISGHRSVSWYQQTPGQGLQFLFEYFSETQRNKGNFPGRFSGRQFSNSRSEMNVSTLELGDSALYLCASSLECRQETQYFGPGTRLLVL.